These 2 T cell receptor beta chains share one sample of origin, sequenced in a study of pediatric ulcerative colitis. TCRdb keeps only in-frame clones here, not all; method: immunoSEQ multiplex PCR. The sample holds approximately 60,000 clones, about 86% seen once. The material sequenced was blood. These receptor sequences come from a boy younger than 18 with severe ulcerative colitis.

The rearrangement uses TRBV25-1 and TRBJ2-1; D gene uncertain. Looked up from germline, CDR1 is MGHDK and CDR2 is SYGVNS. Trimming left V 3 bases short and J 12 bases short, with 15 bases between. This CDR3 has 13 amino acids. CDR3 nucleotide sequence: TGTGCCAGCAGTGACTCCCTCGGTCTGGGGCAGTTCTTC. This encodes CASSDSLGLGQFF.

The rearrangement links TRBV10-3 to TRBJ2-7; TRBD2 agrees at 8 bases. Germline CDR1 reads ENHRY; CDR2 reads SYGVKD. This CDR3 has 14 residues. After removal of 0 bases from V and 6 bases from J, the junction contained 4 bases not matched to a gene. The CDR3 protein is CAISESSGSFEQYF. Written as DNA, the CDR3 is TGTGCCATCAGTGAGTCCAGCGGGAGCTTCGAGCAGTACTTC.